The 10 T cell receptor beta chains in this list originate from one sample, sequenced in a study of cytomegalovirus exposure and HLA in healthy donors. The study ran its PCR with 60 Vbeta and 13 Jbeta primers. Method: immunoSEQ multiplex PCR; TCRdb's copy keeps in-frame clones and lacks some. This table holds approximately 160,000 clones, approximately 80% found once. The specimen sequenced was PBMCs. The receptors come from a woman between 40 and 50 years old in good health and CMV-seropositive.

This chain joins TRBV6-5 and TRBJ2-5; the match to TRBD2 covers 9 bases. The CDR3 covers 15 residues. J gave up 2 bases and V 4 bases, and 5 bases lay outside the gene matches. CDR1 is MNHEY and CDR2 is SVGAGI in the germline V gene. Written as DNA, the CDR3 is TGTGCCAGCAGTTCTCTAGCGGGGAAACAAGAGACCCAGTACTTC. It translates to CASSSLAGKQETQYF.

The chain joins TRBV9 to TRBJ2-3; 8 bases agree with TRBD2. The V gene end was trimmed by 0 bases and the J gene end by 2 bases; junction bases not matched to a gene: 8. This CDR3 spans 17 amino acids. Per the germline V gene, CDR1 is SGDLS and CDR2 is YYNGEE. The CDR3, as DNA: TGTGCCAGCAGCGTAGGATTCCGAGCGGGGGCCACAGATACGCAGTATTTT. Amino acid sequence: CASSVGFRAGATDTQYF.

The genes are TRBV7-7 and TRBJ1-1, with 7 bases fitting TRBD1. CDR3 length: 13 residues. Trimming at V came to 3 bases and at J to 6 bases, leaving 4 bases not matched to a gene. The germline V gene encodes CDR1 SSHAT and CDR2 FNYEAQ (reference sequence). In nucleotides, the CDR3 is TGTGCCAGCAGCTTCGACAGGGATTCTGAAGCTTTCTTT. Translated: CASSFDRDSEAFF.

In nucleotides, the CDR3 is TGTGCCATCAGTGACGGTCCTGGAAACACCATATATTTT. It specifies CAISDGPGNTIYF. V gene TRBV10-3 combines with J gene TRBJ1-3; D is unresolved. The CDR3 spans 13 residues. Germline V CDR1 and CDR2: ENHRY, SYGVKD. V lost 3 bases and J lost 2, with 5 bases in between.

V usage is TRBV7-6 and J usage is TRBJ2-3; maybe TRBD2 (7 bases). V gave up 2 bases and J gave up 1 base, with 10 bases separating them. In germline, CDR1 is SGHVS, CDR2 FNYEAQ. The CDR3 has 15 amino acids. This chain's CDR3 is CASSLRGARTDTQYF. The DNA for the CDR3 is TGTGCCAGCAGCTTACGGGGGGCGCGCACAGATACGCAGTATTTT.

The genes are TRBV5-1 and TRBJ2-7, with TRBD1 matching 10 bases. Germline lookup yields CDR1 SGHRS and CDR2 YFSETQ. The CDR3 sequence is 14 residues long. The V gene end was trimmed by 3 bases and the J gene end by 3 bases; junction bases not matched to a gene: 3. Here the CDR3 reads CASSSGQGIYEQYF. The CDR3 DNA follows: TGCGCCAGCAGCTCGGGACAGGGGATCTACGAGCAGTACTTC. The entire variable domain, with the rest obtained from reference TRBV5-1 and TRBJ2-7, is as follows: KAGVTQTPRYLIKTRGQQVTLSCSPISGHRSVSWYQQTPGQGLQFLFEYFSETQRNKGNFPGRFSGRQFSNSRSEMNVSTLELGDSALYLCASSSGQGIYEQYFGPGTRLTVT.

The V call is TRBV4-2, the J call TRBJ2-5, with D possibly TRBD1 on 7 matching bases. Germline V gene sequence: CDR1 LGHNA, CDR2 YNFKEQ. The V gene lost 1 base and the J gene lost 5 bases, with 17 bases spanning the gap. This CDR3 region has 16 residues. Here the CDR3 reads CASSQGDREAAETQYF. DNA of the CDR3: TGTGCCAGCAGCCAAGGTGACAGGGAGGCCGCGGAGACCCAGTACTTC.

The J gene is TRBJ1-5, the V gene TRBV4-2; 7 nucleotides align to TRBD1. The CDR3 length is 14 residues. Germline trimming cut 0 bases from V and 7 bases from J; bases unmatched to any gene: 3. Germline CDR1 and CDR2: LGHNA and YNFKEQ. CDR3 bases: TGTGCCAGCAGCCAAGAGACAGGGAGACAGCCCCAGCATTTT. This gives the protein CASSQETGRQPQHF.

This clone was seen just once. This CDR3 is CACRDSGWTQYF. The CDR3 nucleotides read TGTGCCTGTCGGGACTCCGGATGGACCCAGTACTTC. This sequence joins TRBV30 and TRBJ2-5; D might be TRBD2 (6 bases). The CDR3 has 12 amino acids. Per the germline V gene, CDR1 is GTSNPN and CDR2 is SVGIG (reference sequence). V was shortened by 6 bases and J by 7 bases, with 15 bases between the two germline ends.

The genes are TRBV6-4 and TRBJ2-3; the match to TRBD2 covers 7 bases. V was clipped by 5 bases and J by 2 bases; unmatched bases: 7. This CDR3 has 15 residues. Germline values: CDR1 MRHNA, CDR2 SNTAGT. CDR3 residues: CASSKSGVDTDTQYF. The CDR3, as DNA: TGTGCCAGCAGTAAGAGCGGGGTAGACACAGATACGCAGTATTTT.